This entry concerns a single T cell receptor (beta chain). The sample belongs to a study of PD-1 and CTLA-4 blockade in melanoma. Sequenced by immunoSEQ multiplex PCR; TCRdb stores in-frame clones only, minus some. The top ten hold approximately 15% of the sample, which has 15,000 to 20,000 clones, 73% seen once. V was pared by 1 base and J by 7 bases, with 6 bases of the junction left unmatched. CDR1 is SGHNT, CDR2 YENEEA, per germline. The CDR3 runs 15 residues. This receptor was taken from a human donor with melanoma. This chain connects TRBV11-3 to TRBJ2-3; 9 bases map to TRBD2. Here the sequenced sample was CD8+ T cells from peripheral blood, taken before anti-PD-1 treatment. This CDR3 reads CASSLVGSGSHTQYF. DNA for the CDR3: TGTGCCAGCAGCTTAGTTGGTAGCGGGAGCCATACGCAGTATTTT.